This record covers a single TCR beta chain. This sample's treatment: some 19 received Ad26.COV2.S at low or high dose, single or two shots; several received placebo; per-sample allocation not given. The samples date from day 63 after the first vaccine or placebo injection. Boston supplied an adult donor aged 18-55 years. Assay used: immunoSEQ multiplex PCR; TCRdb lists only in-frame clones, some missing. The sample lists hundreds of thousands of clones; 75% to 90% were seen once. This entry comes from a study of Ad26.COV2.S vaccination and SARS-CoV-2 variants. The clonotype originates from a person between 18 and 59 years old who received the Ad26.COV2.S COVID-19 vaccine or a placebo. The sample in question was peripheral blood, obtained in a trial of Ad26.COV2.S vaccine versus placebo.

The CDR3 nucleotides read TGTGCCAGCAGCCTGAAACAGGGCGCTGCCGAAAAACTGTTTTTT. This sequence encodes CASSLKQGAAEKLFF. V usage is TRBV7-2 and J usage is TRBJ1-4, with D tentatively TRBD1 (6 bases). The germline V gene has CDR1 SGHTA and CDR2 FQGNSA. Trimming shortened V by 5 bases and J by 8 bases, and 18 bases separated the two germline ends. CDR3 length: 15 residues.